This entry lists 3 T cell receptor beta chains sequenced from one sample in a study of T cell repertoires in cytomegalovirus infection. TCRdb fed the reads into MiXCR, producing one record per CDR3 protein. The repertoire has some 170,000 distinct CDR3 sequences, about 17% of them found once; the top ten carry 20% to 25%. The sequenced material came from CD8+ T cells from PBMCs. These receptors all come from a human donor in good health (CMV status not recorded). Some clones in this sample may be carry-over from other donors' samples.

The chain couples TRBV27 to TRBJ2-2; D is unresolved. Trimming removed 5 bases at V and 7 bases at J, with 8 bases between. Per the germline V gene, CDR1 is MNHEY and CDR2 is SMNVEV (reference sequence). The CDR3 is made up of 12 amino acids. CDR3 DNA sequence: TGTGCCAGCAGTGGCCCTTTCGGGGAGCTGTTTTTT. Translation: CASSGPFGELFF.

The chain joins TRBV25-1 to TRBJ2-3, with D perhaps TRBD1 (5 bases). Per the germline V gene, CDR1 is MGHDK and CDR2 is SYGVNS. Trimming took 3 bases from V and 2 from J, leaving 12 bases between them. The CDR3 loop spans 15 amino acids. DNA of the CDR3: TGTGCCAGCAGTGAGCGGACACTAACCACAGATACGCAGTATTTT. Translating gives CASSERTLTTDTQYF.

The rearrangement links TRBV28 to TRBJ2-2; no firm D call. Between the trimmed V and J ends, which lost 5 bases and 3 bases, there was a span of 16 bases. The CDR3 runs to 16 residues. Germline V gene data show CDR1 as MDHEN and CDR2 as SYDVKM. This chain's CDR3 is CASSPFPGLYTGELFF. Written as DNA, the CDR3 is TGTGCCAGCAGTCCCTTCCCCGGGTTGTACACCGGGGAGCTGTTTTTT.